The 19 T cell receptor beta chains reported below all come from one sample, sequenced in a study of blood T cell repertoires in COVID-19. TCRdb's table, derived via immunoSEQ multiplex PCR, lists solely in-frame clones and lacks some. The table shows 120,000 to 150,000 clones, with approximately 87% occurring only once. Sequenced: peripheral blood. Receptor source: a man older than 75 with acute or convalescent COVID-19.

This clone showed up just a few times. The V call is TRBV6-5, the J call TRBJ1-2, with 10 bases that match TRBD1. Per germline, CDR1 MNHEY and CDR2 SVGAGI. With 7 bases clipped from V and 5 bases from J, the junction kept 7 bases outside the gene matches. The CDR3 sequence is 14 residues long. The CDR3 coding sequence is TGTGCCAGCACCGAAGGACAGGGGGATTATGGCTACACCTTC. Translation gives CASTEGQGDYGYTF.

The rearrangement uses TRBV12-3 or TRBV12-4 and TRBJ2-2; 7 bases match TRBD1. The CDR3 has 13 residues. Unmatched junction bases numbered 11, after V lost 6 bases and J lost 13 bases. As DNA, the CDR3 is TGTGCCAGCAGAGGCGGGCGAGGGGACAGGCTGTTTTTT. Its translation is CASRGGRGDRLFF.

The chain's CDR3 is CASSVRIGPETQYF. CDR3 nucleotides: TGTGCCAGCAGCGTACGGATTGGGCCAGAGACCCAGTACTTC. This chain links TRBV14 with TRBJ2-5; the D is unclear. The CDR3 length is 14 residues. Trimming cost V 5 bases and J 4 bases, with 14 bases left between them. CDR1 and CDR2 (germline): SGHDN, FVKESK.

This clone came up once. The chain uses TRBV28 and TRBJ2-7; 8 bases are a match to TRBD2. Trimming at V came to 5 bases and at J to 2 bases, leaving 8 bases not matched to a gene. Per the germline V gene, CDR1 is MDHEN and CDR2 is SYDVKM. CDR3 length: 15 residues. In nucleotides, the CDR3 is TGTGCCAGCAGTCCGGGCGGGGGGAAGGCCTACGAGCAGTACTTC. This translates into CASSPGGGKAYEQYF.

The chain carries TRBV27 and TRBJ1-2; TRBD1 might be the D (6 bases). Trimming left V 5 bases short and J 4 bases short, with 14 bases between. This CDR3 is 14 amino acids long. CDR1 and CDR2 (germline): MNHEY, SMNVEV (reference sequence). The CDR3 is CASSLTGRSYGYTF. As DNA, the CDR3 is TGTGCCAGCAGTCTTACAGGGCGGTCCTATGGCTACACCTTC.

The chain employs TRBV5-4 and TRBJ1-1, with D tentatively TRBD1 (5 bases). This CDR3 is 13 amino acids long. V gave up 1 base and J gave up 4 bases, with 8 bases separating them. Germline V CDR1 and CDR2: SGHNT, YYREEE (reference sequence). The CDR3 DNA reads TGTGCCAGCAGCTTGACGGGGGGCACTGAAGCTTTCTTT. Protein product: CASSLTGGTEAFF.

The genes are TRBV6-5 and TRBJ2-5, with a tentative D call TRBD2 (5 bases). Germline CDR1 MNHEY, CDR2 SVGAGI. V was shortened by 10 bases and J by 3 bases, with 21 bases between the two germline ends. This CDR3 has 15 residues. The CDR3 loop reads CATEGQWPKKETQYF. CDR3 bases: TGTGCCACCGAGGGTCAATGGCCTAAGAAAGAGACCCAGTACTTC.

The chain has TRBV28 and TRBJ2-7; 8 bases agree with TRBD2. The V segment lost 8 bases and the J segment 4 bases; nucleotides outside the gene matches: 7. The CDR3 has 13 amino acids. In germline, CDR1 is MDHEN, CDR2 SYDVKM. The CDR3 sequence: CASLSGGGYEQYF. In DNA form, the CDR3 reads TGTGCCAGCCTAAGCGGGGGTGGTTACGAGCAGTACTTC.

This chain connects TRBV7-9 to TRBJ2-1, with 12 bases lining up with TRBD2. Germline-derived CDR1 and CDR2 are SEHNR and FQNEAQ (reference sequence). CDR3 length: 15 residues. After removal of 5 bases from V and 4 bases from J, the junction contained 3 bases not matched to a gene. CDR3 nucleotides: TGTGCCAGCAGCCGACTAGCGGGAGCGTACAATGAGCAGTTCTTC. It yields the protein CASSRLAGAYNEQFF.

The chain links TRBV28 to TRBJ1-2; weak D call: TRBD1 (6 bases). The V gene's germline CDR1 is MDHEN and CDR2 SYDVKM. V shed 6 bases and J shed 5 bases, with 13 bases lying between them. This CDR3 is built from 13 residues. The CDR3 nucleotides are TGTGCCAGCAGAGTAGGACAGCAATATGGCTACACCTTC. Protein product: CASRVGQQYGYTF.

This clone showed up just once. This chain joins TRBV6-5 and TRBJ2-5; 13 positions match TRBD2. The CDR3 covers 16 residues. Germline V gene sequence: CDR1 MNHEY, CDR2 SVGAGI. Unmatched junction bases numbered 1, after V lost 2 bases and J lost 1 base. This CDR3 is CASSYRLAGGQETQYF. For the CDR3, the DNA is TGTGCCAGCAGTTACAGACTAGCGGGAGGCCAAGAGACCCAGTACTTC.

The chain uses TRBV19 and TRBJ1-1, with 11 nucleotides matching TRBD1. CDR3 size: 18 residues. Germline loops: CDR1 LNHDA, CDR2 SQIVND (reference sequence). V was clipped by 5 bases and J by 4 bases; unmatched bases: 15. CDR3 nucleotides: TGTGCCAGTAGTCCGTCGGGGACAGGGGGACCCTGGGGCACTGAAGCTTTCTTT. Its translation is CASSPSGTGGPWGTEAFF.

The V gene is TRBV18, the J gene TRBJ1-1, with a weak D call TRBD1 (5 bases). With 6 bases removed from V and 3 bases from J, the gap between germline ends came to 17 bases. The CDR3 loop spans 15 amino acids. The germline V gene encodes CDR1 KGHSH and CDR2 LQKENI. CDR3: CASSPIKTEYTEAFF. Written as DNA, the CDR3 is TGTGCCAGCTCTCCGATAAAGACAGAATACACTGAAGCTTTCTTT.

The chain combines TRBV2 with TRBJ1-5; D gene unclear. V dropped 3 bases and J dropped 0 bases, with 3 bases sitting between them. Per the germline V gene, CDR1 is SNHLY and CDR2 is FYNNEI. This CDR3 has 13 amino acids. DNA for the CDR3: TGTGCCAGCAGTGATAATAGCAATCAGCCCCAGCATTTT. It specifies CASSDNSNQPQHF.

The count of this clone is one. The rearrangement joins TRBV9 to TRBJ2-5, with a possible D match to TRBD1 (6 bases). Trimming left V 4 bases short and J 5 bases short, with 18 bases between. This CDR3 region has 15 residues. Germline CDR1 and CDR2: SGDLS and YYNGEE. The CDR3 nucleotides are TGTGCCAGCAGCTCGGGATTGGGGGCACGGGAGACCCAGTACTTC. It specifies CASSSGLGARETQYF.

This clone came up a few times. The chain combines TRBV29-1 with TRBJ1-2; D is unresolved. V lost 4 bases and J lost 4, with 13 bases in between. This CDR3 contains 13 residues. CDR1 is SQVTM, CDR2 ANQGSEA, per germline. The CDR3 reads CSVVVRGGYGYTF. The CDR3, as DNA: TGCAGCGTTGTAGTCCGAGGCGGCTATGGCTACACCTTC.

This clone was observed a handful of times. The V call is TRBV28, the J call TRBJ1-2; possible D gene TRBD1, 6 bases. Germline loops: CDR1 MDHEN, CDR2 SYDVKM. The CDR3 length is 14 residues. Trimming stripped 4 bases from V and 3 bases from J, with 12 bases between. In DNA, the CDR3 is TGTGCCAGCAGTTCCGGGCAGGGGTACTATGGCTACACCTTC. Protein: CASSSGQGYYGYTF.

This clone came up once. V is TRBV6-5 and J is TRBJ1-4; D ambiguous. CDR3 length: 14 residues. Germline assignment: CDR1 MNHEY and CDR2 SVGAGI. Trimming removed 6 bases at V and 0 bases at J, with 8 bases between. CDR3 in DNA: TGTGCCAGCAGGGGCACGTCAACTAATGAAAAACTGTTTTTT. Its protein is CASRGTSTNEKLFF.

The gene calls are TRBV5-4 and TRBJ2-7; D unresolved. The ends were cut back, 0 bases at V and 0 bases at J, with 10 bases in the middle. This CDR3 region has 15 residues. Per germline, CDR1 SGHNT and CDR2 YYREEE (reference sequence). For the CDR3, the DNA is TGTGCCAGCAGCTTGGCGTCCAGGTTCTCCTACGAGCAGTACTTC. Protein: CASSLASRFSYEQYF.